Listed below are T cell receptor beta chains from one sample, sequenced in a study of cytomegalovirus exposure and HLA in healthy donors. Some clones are missing from TCRdb's copy, which holds only in-frame ones; the method was immunoSEQ multiplex PCR. The table records 110,000 or so clones, over 65% of them present only once. Sequences were obtained from PBMCs. These receptors were collected from a woman aged 40-49 years in good health and CMV-seropositive. Each CDR3 is given with its conserved first and last residue. The order of the fields is V gene, J gene, CDR3 protein.

TRBV28,TRBJ1-5,CASGGPRGNQPQHF
TRBV4-1,TRBJ2-1,CASSQPSGGEQFF
TRBV18,TRBJ2-1,CASSPLAGKMDEQFF
TRBV18,TRBJ2-7,CASSRRQGTYEQYF
TRBV13,TRBJ1-1,CASSPIRVLLMNTEAFF
TRBV11-3,TRBJ1-1,CASSIGLRGFRNTEAFF
TRBV4-1,TRBJ2-2,CASSRGSDTGELFF
TRBV2,TRBJ1-3,CASSPGNTIYF
TRBV2,TRBJ1-1,CASSLQGTEAFF
TRBV7-9,TRBJ2-4,CASSLAVTSTGKNIQYF
TRBV2,TRBJ1-1,CASSETLRGNTEAFF
TRBV5-1,TRBJ1-6,CASSLEGDGLPLHF
TRBV7-7,TRBJ2-1,CASSSGLAAYNEQFF
TRBV7-8,TRBJ1-2,CASSTPRDSSNYGYTF